This TCR beta chain was identified during a study of T cell repertoires in cytomegalovirus infection. Overall study context: It can be stated that public TCR beta signatures indicated CMV infection as well as a matching HLA type.

A word on this clonotype: What it binds is not known.

TCRdb redid the calling of the reads with MiXCR, one entry per CDR3 protein. The sample has just over 450,000 distinct CDR3 sequences, about 39% seen once; the top ten hold around 45%. The TCR comes from a human donor in good health (CMV status not recorded). Some clones in this sample may be carry-over from other donors' samples. The material sequenced was cultured PBMCs, taken from culture after CMV antigen stimulation.

CDR3 in DNA: TGCAGTGCTAGGGTGTCCCTATCCACCGGGACTAGCGGGGTCGTGTTACATACGCAGTATTTT. Its translation is CSARVSLSTGTSGVVLHTQYF. The chain uses TRBV20-1 and TRBJ2-3, with 13 nucleotides matching TRBD2. Trimming removed 3 bases from V and 7 bases from J; junction bases left unmatched: 25. The CDR3 runs 21 residues. Germline V lookup: CDR1 DFQATT, CDR2 SNEGSKA (reference sequence).